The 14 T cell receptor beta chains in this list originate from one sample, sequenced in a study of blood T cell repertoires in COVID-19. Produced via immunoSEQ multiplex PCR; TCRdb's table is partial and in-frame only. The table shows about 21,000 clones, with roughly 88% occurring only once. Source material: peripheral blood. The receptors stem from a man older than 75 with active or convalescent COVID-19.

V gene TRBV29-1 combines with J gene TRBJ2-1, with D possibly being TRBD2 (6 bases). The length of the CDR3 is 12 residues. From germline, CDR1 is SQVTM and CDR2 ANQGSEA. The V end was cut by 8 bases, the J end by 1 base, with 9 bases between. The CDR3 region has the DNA TGCAGCTCCGCGGGGTCCTACAATGAGCAGTTCTTC. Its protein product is CSSAGSYNEQFF.

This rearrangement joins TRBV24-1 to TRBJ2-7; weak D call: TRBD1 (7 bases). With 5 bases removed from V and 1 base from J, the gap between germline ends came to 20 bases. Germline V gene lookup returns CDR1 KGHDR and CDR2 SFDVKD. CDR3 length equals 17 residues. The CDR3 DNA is TGTGCCACCAGTGTGGGCCCGGGGGAACAGGGGTCCTACGAGCAGTACTTC. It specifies CATSVGPGEQGSYEQYF.

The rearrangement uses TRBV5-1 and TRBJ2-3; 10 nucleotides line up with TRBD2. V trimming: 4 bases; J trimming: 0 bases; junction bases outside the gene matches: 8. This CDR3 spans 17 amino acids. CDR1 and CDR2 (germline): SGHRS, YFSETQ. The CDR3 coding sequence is TGCGCCAGCAGCGAGGCGCTAGCGGGGGTGAGCACAGATACGCAGTATTTT. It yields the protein CASSEALAGVSTDTQYF.

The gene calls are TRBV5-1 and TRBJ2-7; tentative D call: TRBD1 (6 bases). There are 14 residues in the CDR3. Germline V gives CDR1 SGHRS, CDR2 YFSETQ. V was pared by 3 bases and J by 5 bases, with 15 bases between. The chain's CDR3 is CASSSQGLKNEQYF. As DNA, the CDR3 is TGCGCCAGCAGCTCCCAGGGGTTGAAGAACGAGCAGTACTTC.

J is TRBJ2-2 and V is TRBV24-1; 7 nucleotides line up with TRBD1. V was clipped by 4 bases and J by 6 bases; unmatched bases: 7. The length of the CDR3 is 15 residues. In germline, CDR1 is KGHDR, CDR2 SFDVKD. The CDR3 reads CATSEKGAPPGELFF. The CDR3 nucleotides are TGTGCCACCAGTGAGAAGGGGGCGCCGCCCGGGGAGCTGTTTTTT.

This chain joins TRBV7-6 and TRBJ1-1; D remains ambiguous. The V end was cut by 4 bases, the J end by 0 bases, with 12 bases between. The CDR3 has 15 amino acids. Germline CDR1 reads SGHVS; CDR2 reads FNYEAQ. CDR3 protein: CASSSALNMNTEAFF. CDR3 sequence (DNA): TGTGCCAGCAGCTCAGCCCTTAATATGAACACTGAAGCTTTCTTT.

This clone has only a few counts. The CDR3 coding sequence is TGTGCCAGCGGGGGGGAAGTCTCCCTCTATGGCTACACCTTC. It is translated as CASGGEVSLYGYTF. The V gene is TRBV9, the J gene TRBJ1-2; possible D gene TRBD1, 5 bases. Trimming took off 7 bases at V and 4 bases at J, with 17 bases between the two ends. The CDR3 consists of 14 residues. Germline V gene data show CDR1 as SGDLS and CDR2 as YYNGEE.

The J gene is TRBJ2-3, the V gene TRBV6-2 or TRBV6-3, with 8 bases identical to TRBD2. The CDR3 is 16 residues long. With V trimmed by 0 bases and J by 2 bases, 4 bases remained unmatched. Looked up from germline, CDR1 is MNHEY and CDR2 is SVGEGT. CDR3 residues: CASSYSWRGDTDTQYF. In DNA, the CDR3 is TGTGCCAGCAGTTACTCTTGGCGGGGGGACACAGATACGCAGTATTTT.

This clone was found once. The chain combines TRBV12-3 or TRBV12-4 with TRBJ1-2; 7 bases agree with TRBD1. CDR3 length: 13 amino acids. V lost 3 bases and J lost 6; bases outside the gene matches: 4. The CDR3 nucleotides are TGTGCCAGCAGTTTCGACAGGGTAGATGGCTACACCTTC. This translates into CASSFDRVDGYTF.

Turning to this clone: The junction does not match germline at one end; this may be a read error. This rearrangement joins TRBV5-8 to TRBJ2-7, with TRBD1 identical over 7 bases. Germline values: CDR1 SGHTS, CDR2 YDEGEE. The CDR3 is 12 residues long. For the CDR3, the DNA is TGTGCCAGCAGCTTAGTCCCCGGGACAGCTAACTTC. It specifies CASSLVPGTANF.

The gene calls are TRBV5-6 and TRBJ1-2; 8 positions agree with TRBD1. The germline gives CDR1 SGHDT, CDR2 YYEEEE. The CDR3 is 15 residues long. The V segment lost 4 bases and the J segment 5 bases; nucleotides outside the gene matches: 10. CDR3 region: CASSPDRELSYGYTF. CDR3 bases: TGTGCCAGCAGCCCGGACAGGGAACTCTCATATGGCTACACCTTC.

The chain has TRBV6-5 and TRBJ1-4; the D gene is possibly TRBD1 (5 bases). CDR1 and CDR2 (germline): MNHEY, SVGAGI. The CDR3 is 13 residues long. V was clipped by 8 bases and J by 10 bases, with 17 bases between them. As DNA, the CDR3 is TGTGCCAGCCTCAGCGGGGGTCAAGGAAAACTGTTTTTT. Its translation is CASLSGGQGKLFF.

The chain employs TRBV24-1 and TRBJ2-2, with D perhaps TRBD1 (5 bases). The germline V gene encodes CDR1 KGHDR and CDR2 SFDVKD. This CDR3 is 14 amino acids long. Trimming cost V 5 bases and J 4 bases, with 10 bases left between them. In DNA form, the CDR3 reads TGTGCCACCAGTGGCGTGGGGCGCACCGGGGAGCTGTTTTTT. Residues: CATSGVGRTGELFF.

CDR3: CATQKEKNTEAFF. CDR3 bases: TGTGCCACCCAGAAGGAGAAGAACACTGAAGCTTTCTTT. The chain uses TRBV6-5 and TRBJ1-1, with D unresolved. V dropped 10 bases and J dropped 1 base, with 13 bases sitting between them. The CDR3 spans 13 residues. The germline gives CDR1 MNHEY, CDR2 SVGAGI.